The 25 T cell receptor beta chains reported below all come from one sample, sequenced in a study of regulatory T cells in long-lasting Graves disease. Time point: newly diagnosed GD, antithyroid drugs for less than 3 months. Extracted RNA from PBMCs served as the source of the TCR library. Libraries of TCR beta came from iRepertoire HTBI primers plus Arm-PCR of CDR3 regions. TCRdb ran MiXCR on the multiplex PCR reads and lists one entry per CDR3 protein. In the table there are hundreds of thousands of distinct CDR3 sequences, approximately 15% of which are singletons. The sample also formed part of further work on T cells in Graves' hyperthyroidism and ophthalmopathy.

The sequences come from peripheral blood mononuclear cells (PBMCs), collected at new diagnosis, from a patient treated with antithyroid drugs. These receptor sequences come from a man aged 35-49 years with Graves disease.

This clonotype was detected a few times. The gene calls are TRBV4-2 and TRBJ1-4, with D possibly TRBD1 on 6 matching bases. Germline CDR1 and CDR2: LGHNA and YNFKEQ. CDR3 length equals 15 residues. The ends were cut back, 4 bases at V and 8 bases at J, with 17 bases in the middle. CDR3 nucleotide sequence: TGTGCCAGCAGCCCCCGTGACAGGACGGACGAAAAACTGTTTTTT. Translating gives CASSPRDRTDEKLFF.

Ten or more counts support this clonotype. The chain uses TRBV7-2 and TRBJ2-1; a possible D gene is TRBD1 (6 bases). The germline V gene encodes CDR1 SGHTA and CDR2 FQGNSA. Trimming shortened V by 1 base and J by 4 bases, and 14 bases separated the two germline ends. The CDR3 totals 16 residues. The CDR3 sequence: CASSLVVGARYNEQFF. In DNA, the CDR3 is TGTGCCAGCAGCTTAGTCGTGGGGGCAAGGTACAATGAGCAGTTCTTC.

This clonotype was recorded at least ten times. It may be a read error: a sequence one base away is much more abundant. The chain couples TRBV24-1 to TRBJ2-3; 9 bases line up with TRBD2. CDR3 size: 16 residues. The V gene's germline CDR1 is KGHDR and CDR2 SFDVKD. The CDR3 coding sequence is TGTGCCACCAGTGATCCTAGCGGGGATAGCATAGATACGCAGTATTTT. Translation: CATSDPSGDSIDTQYF.

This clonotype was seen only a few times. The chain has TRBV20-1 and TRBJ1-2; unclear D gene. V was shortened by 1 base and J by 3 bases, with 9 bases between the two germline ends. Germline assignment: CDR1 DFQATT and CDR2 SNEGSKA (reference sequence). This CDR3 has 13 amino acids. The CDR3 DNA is TGCAGTGCTAGAGGGGCGGTCGACTATGGCTACACCTTC. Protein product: CSARGAVDYGYTF.

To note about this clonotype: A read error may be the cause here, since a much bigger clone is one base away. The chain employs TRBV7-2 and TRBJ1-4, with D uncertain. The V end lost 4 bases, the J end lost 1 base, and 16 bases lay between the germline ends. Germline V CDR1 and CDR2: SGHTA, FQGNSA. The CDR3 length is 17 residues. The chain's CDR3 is CASSSSPPGLTNEKLFF. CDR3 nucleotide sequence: TGTGCCAGCAGCTCCTCACCGCCGGGTTTAACTAATGAAAAACTGTTTTTT.

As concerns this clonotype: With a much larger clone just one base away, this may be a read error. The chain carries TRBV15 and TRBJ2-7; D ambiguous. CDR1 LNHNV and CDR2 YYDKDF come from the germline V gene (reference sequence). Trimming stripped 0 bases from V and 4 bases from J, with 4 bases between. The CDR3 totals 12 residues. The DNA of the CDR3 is TGTGCCACCAGCAGAGATCCTTACGAGCAGTACTTC. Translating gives CATSRDPYEQYF.

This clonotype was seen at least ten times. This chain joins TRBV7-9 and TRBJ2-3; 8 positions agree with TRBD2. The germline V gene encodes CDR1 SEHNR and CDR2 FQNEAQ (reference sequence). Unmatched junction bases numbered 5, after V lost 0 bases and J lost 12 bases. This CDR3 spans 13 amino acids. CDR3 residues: CASSLAVGLAQYF. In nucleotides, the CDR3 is TGTGCCAGCAGCTTAGCGGTAGGACTAGCCCAGTATTTT. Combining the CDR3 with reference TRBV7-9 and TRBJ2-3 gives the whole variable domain DTGVSQNPRHKITKRGQNVTFRCDPISEHNRLYWYRQTLGQGPEFLTYFQNEAQLEKSRLLSDRFSAERPKGSFSTLEIQRTEQGDSAMYLCASSLAVGLAQYFGPGTRLTVL.

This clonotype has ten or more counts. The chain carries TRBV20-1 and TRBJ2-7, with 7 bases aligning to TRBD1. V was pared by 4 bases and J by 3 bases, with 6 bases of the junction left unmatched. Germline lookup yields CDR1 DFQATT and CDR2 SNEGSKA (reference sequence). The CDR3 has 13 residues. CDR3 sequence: CSATKDRIYEQYF. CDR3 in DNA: TGCAGTGCTACGAAGGACAGGATCTACGAGCAGTACTTC.

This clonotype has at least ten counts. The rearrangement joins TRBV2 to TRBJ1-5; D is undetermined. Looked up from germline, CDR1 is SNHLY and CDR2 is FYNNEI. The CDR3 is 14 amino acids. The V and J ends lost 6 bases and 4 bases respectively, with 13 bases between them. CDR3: CASREDLGNQPQHF. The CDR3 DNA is TGTGCCAGCAGAGAGGATTTGGGGAATCAGCCCCAGCATTTT.

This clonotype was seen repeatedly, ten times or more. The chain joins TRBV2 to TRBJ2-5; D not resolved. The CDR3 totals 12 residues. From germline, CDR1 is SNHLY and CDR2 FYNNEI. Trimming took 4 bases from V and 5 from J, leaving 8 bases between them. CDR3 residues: CASSVVPETQYF. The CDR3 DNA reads TGTGCCAGCAGTGTAGTCCCGGAGACCCAGTACTTC.

The CDR3 DNA is TGTGCCAGCAGCGACAACAGGGGCCACGAGCAGTACTTC. This sequence encodes CASSDNRGHEQYF. This chain links TRBV9 with TRBJ2-7; TRBD1 agrees at 7 bases. Germline-derived CDR1 and CDR2 are SGDLS and YYNGEE. This CDR3 has 13 amino acids. Trimming cost V 3 bases and J 5 bases; bases outside gene matches: 5.

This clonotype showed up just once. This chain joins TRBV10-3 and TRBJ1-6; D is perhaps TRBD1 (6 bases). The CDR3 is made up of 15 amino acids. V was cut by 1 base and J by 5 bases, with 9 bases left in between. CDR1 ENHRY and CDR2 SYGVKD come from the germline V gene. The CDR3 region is CAISELGGDNSPLHF. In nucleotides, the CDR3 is TGTGCCATCAGTGAGTTAGGGGGAGATAATTCACCCCTCCACTTT.

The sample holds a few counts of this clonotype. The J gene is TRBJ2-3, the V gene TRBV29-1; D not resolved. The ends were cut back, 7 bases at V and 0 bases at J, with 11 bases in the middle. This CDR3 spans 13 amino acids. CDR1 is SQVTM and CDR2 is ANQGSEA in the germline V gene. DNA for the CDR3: TGCAGCGCCCACGAGTTTAGCACAGATACGCAGTATTTT. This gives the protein CSAHEFSTDTQYF.

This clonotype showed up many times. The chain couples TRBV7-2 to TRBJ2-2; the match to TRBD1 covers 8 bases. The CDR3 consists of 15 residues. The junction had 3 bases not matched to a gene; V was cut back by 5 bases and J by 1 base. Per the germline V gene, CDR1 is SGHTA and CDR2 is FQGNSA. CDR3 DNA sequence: TGTGCCAGCAGCGGGGGGACAGGGAACACCGGGGAGCTGTTTTTT. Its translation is CASSGGTGNTGELFF.

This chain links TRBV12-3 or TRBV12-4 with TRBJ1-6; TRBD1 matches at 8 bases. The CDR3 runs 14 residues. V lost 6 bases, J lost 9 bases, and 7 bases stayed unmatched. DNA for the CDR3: TGTGCCAGCAGACCGAGGACAGGGTTTTCACCCCTCCACTTT. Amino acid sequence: CASRPRTGFSPLHF.

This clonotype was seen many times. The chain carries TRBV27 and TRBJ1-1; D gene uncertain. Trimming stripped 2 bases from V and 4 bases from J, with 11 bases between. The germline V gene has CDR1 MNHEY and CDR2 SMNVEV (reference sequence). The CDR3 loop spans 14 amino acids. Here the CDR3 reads CASSLDGSGTEAFF. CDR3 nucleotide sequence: TGTGCCAGCAGTTTAGATGGGAGTGGCACTGAAGCTTTCTTT.

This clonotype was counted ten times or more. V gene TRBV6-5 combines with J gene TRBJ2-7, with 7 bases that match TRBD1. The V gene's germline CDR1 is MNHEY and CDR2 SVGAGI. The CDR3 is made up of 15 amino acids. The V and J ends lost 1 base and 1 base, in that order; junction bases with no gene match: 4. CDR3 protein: CASSYFPGQSYEQYF. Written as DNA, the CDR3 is TGTGCCAGCAGTTACTTCCCGGGACAGTCCTACGAGCAGTACTTC.

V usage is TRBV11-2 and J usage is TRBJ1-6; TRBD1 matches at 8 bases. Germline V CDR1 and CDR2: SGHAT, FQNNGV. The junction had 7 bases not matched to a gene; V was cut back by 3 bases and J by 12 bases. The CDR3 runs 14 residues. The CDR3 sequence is CASSLGTGLLPLHF. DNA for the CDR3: TGTGCCAGCAGCTTGGGGACAGGACTGCTACCCCTCCACTTT.

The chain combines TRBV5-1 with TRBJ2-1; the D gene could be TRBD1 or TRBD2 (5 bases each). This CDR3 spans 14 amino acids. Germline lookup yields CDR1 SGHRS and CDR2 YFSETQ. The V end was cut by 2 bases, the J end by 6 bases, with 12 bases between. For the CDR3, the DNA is TGCGCCAGCAGCTTCGGGACGGCGACCAATGAGCAGTTCTTC. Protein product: CASSFGTATNEQFF.

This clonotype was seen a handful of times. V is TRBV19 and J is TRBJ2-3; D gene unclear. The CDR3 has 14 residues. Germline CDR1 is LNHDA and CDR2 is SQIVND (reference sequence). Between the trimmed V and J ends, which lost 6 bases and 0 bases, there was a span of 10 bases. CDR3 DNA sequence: TGTGCCAGTAGGAGTGCGGCTAGCACAGATACGCAGTATTTT. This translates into CASRSAASTDTQYF.

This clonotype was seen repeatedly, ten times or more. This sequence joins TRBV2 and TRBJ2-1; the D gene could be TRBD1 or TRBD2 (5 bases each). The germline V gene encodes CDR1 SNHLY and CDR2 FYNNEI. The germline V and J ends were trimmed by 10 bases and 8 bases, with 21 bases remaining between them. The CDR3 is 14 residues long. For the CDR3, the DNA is TGTGCCAACTCCGGGACCCAGGGAGCCCATGAGCAGTTCTTC. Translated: CANSGTQGAHEQFF.

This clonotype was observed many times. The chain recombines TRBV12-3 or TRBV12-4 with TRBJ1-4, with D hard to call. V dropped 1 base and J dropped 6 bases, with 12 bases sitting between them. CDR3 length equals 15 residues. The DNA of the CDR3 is TGTGCCAGCAGTTTAGAGCCGGGGTCGTATGAAAAACTGTTTTTT. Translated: CASSLEPGSYEKLFF.

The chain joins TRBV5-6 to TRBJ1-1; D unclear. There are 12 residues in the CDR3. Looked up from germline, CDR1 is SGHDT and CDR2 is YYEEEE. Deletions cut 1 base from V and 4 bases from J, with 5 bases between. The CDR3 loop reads CASSLRFTEAFF. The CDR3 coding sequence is TGTGCCAGCAGCTTGCGGTTCACTGAAGCTTTCTTT.

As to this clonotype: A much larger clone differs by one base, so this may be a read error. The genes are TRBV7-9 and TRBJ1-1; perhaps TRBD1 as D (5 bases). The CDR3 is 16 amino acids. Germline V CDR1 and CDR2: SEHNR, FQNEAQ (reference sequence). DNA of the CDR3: TGTGACAGCAGCTTAGCGCTCGGGGGATCTGGCACTGAAGCTTTCTTT. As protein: CDSSLALGGSGTEAFF.

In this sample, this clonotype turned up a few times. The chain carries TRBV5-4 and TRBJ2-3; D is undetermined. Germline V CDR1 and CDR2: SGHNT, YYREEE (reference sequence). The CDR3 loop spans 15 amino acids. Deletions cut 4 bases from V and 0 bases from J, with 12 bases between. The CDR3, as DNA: TGTGCCAGCAGCGCCGACCGAGGAAGCACAGATACGCAGTATTTT. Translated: CASSADRGSTDTQYF.